This TCR beta chain is from a study of Ad26.COV2.S vaccination and SARS-CoV-2 variants. Some clones are missing from TCRdb's copy, which holds only in-frame ones; the method was immunoSEQ multiplex PCR. The sample yields over 400,000 clones, 90% seen once. Findings of the study overall: It was vaccine recipients, not placebo recipients, who had the higher spike-specific TCR breadth.

Treatment described: about 20 received Ad26.COV2.S at low or high dose, single or two shots; several received placebo; per-sample allocation not given. Sampling happened 63 days after the first vaccine or placebo injection. Boston provided a donor who was an adult aged 18-55 years. As concerns this clone: Its antigen is not identified.

The germline gives CDR1 ENHRY, CDR2 SYGVKD. The CDR3 contains 16 residues. After removal of 3 bases from V and 4 bases from J, the junction contained 5 bases not matched to a gene. V gene TRBV10-3 combines with J gene TRBJ2-2; 10 bases fit TRBD2. Here the sequenced sample was peripheral blood, taken in a trial of Ad26.COV2.S vaccine versus placebo. This receptor was identified in a person aged 18 to 65 who received the Ad26.COV2.S COVID-19 vaccine or a placebo. The DNA of the CDR3 is TGTGCCATCAGTGAAGGGGTAGCGGGAGGCACCGGGGAGCTGTTTTTT. Its protein product is CAISEGVAGGTGELFF.